A single sample is the source of the 22 T cell receptor beta chains below, sequenced in a study of siplizumab effects on memory and regulatory T cells. The data were produced by immunoSEQ multiplex PCR, yet TCRdb's version contains in-frame clones alone and is incomplete. The table has over 95,000 clones, about 93% seen once; the top ten hold around 0.15%. Sequenced: non-Treg CD4+ T cells sorted from blood. These receptors all come from a human donor in good health.

V usage is TRBV28 and J usage is TRBJ2-5, with unresolved D. Deletions cut 6 bases from V and 0 bases from J, with 5 bases between. The CDR3 is 12 residues long. Germline V lookup: CDR1 MDHEN, CDR2 SYDVKM. The CDR3 DNA reads TGTGCCAGCAGATGGAACCAAGAGACCCAGTACTTC. As protein: CASRWNQETQYF. Full variable domain (missing parts from reference TRBV28 and TRBJ2-5): DVKVTQSSRYLVKRTGEKVFLECVQDMDHENMFWYRQDPGLGLRLIYFSYDVKMKEKGDIPEGYSVSREKKERFSLILESASTNQTSMYLCASRWNQETQYFGPGTRLLVL.

This clone was seen once. The genes are TRBV9 and TRBJ2-5; a possible D gene is TRBD1 (5 bases). V shed 4 bases and J shed 5 bases, with 12 bases lying between them. Germline V CDR1 and CDR2: SGDLS, YYNGEE. The length of the CDR3 is 13 residues. Here the CDR3 reads CASSPGLMETQYF. The CDR3 DNA reads TGTGCCAGCAGCCCAGGGTTGATGGAGACCCAGTACTTC.

V gene TRBV19 combines with J gene TRBJ1-5; D not certain. V was pared by 1 base and J by 6 bases, with 10 bases between. CDR1 and CDR2 (germline): LNHDA, SQIVND (reference sequence). The CDR3 has 14 amino acids. CDR3 coding DNA: TGTGCCAGTAGTATAGTAGGGATGGGTCAGCCCCAGCATTTT. Its translation: CASSIVGMGQPQHF.

The chain joins TRBV5-6 to TRBJ2-1, with D perhaps TRBD1 or TRBD2 (6 bases each). Trimming removed 4 bases at V and 12 bases at J, with 17 bases between. Germline V gene data show CDR1 as SGHDT and CDR2 as YYEEEE. This CDR3 spans 13 amino acids. CDR3 in DNA: TGTGCCAGCAGCAGGACAGCCGCCGGGGGGCAGTTCTTC. Translated: CASSRTAAGGQFF.

The V gene is TRBV28, the J gene TRBJ1-1; tentative D call: TRBD1 (5 bases). Per germline, CDR1 MDHEN and CDR2 SYDVKM. V lost 3 bases to trimming and J lost 3 bases, with 17 bases between them. There are 16 residues in the CDR3. CDR3 protein: CASSFSWQGEYTEAFF. The CDR3 nucleotides are TGTGCCAGCAGTTTTTCGTGGCAGGGCGAGTACACTGAAGCTTTCTTT.

This chain links TRBV7-2 with TRBJ1-5; D is uncertain. Looked up from germline, CDR1 is SGHTA and CDR2 is FQGNSA. The CDR3 contains 14 residues. Trimming left V 5 bases short and J 0 bases short, with 8 bases between. CDR3 coding DNA: TGTGCCAGCAGCCACAGTAATAGCAATCAGCCCCAGCATTTT. It translates to CASSHSNSNQPQHF.

The chain has TRBV19 and TRBJ2-3; 9 bases are shared with TRBD1. V gave up 4 bases and J gave up 1 base; unmatched junction bases: 6. This CDR3 has 16 residues. Per germline, CDR1 LNHDA and CDR2 SQIVND (reference sequence). CDR3 DNA: TGTGCCAGTAGTAGAGCAGGACAGGGGCGCACAGATACGCAGTATTTT. It translates to CASSRAGQGRTDTQYF.

A remark on this clone: Within the sample, other DNA sequences also encode this same CDR3. This rearrangement joins TRBV7-3 to TRBJ2-7; possible D gene TRBD2, 6 bases. Trimming cost V 3 bases and J 3 bases, with 12 bases left between them. Germline V CDR1 and CDR2: SGHTA, FQGTGA. The CDR3 contains 14 residues. CDR3 protein: CASSLGGLSYEQYF. The CDR3 DNA follows: TGTGCCAGCAGCTTGGGGGGACTGAGCTACGAGCAGTACTTC.

This chain uses TRBV12-5 with TRBJ2-2; D remains ambiguous. V lost 2 bases to trimming and J lost 5 bases, with 12 bases between them. Germline CDR1 LGHNT, CDR2 FRNRAP. This CDR3 is built from 15 residues. CDR3 residues: CASGLFSFMTGELFF. The CDR3 nucleotides read TGTGCTAGTGGTTTGTTCAGCTTCATGACCGGGGAGCTGTTTTTT.

The CDR3 DNA sequence: TGTGCCAGCAGCTTAAGATACTCCGGGACAGGGGCTAGCAATCAGCCCCAGCATTTT. Amino acid sequence: CASSLRYSGTGASNQPQHF. This sequence joins TRBV5-4 and TRBJ1-5; TRBD1 agrees at 10 bases. Germline V CDR1 and CDR2: SGHNT, YYREEE (reference sequence). Trimming removed 2 bases from V and 0 bases from J; junction bases left unmatched: 11. The CDR3 spans 19 residues.

The V call is TRBV30, the J call TRBJ1-5; maybe TRBD1 (6 bases). The germline V and J ends were trimmed by 3 bases and 6 bases, with 12 bases remaining between them. The CDR3 totals 13 residues. Germline V lookup: CDR1 GTSNPN, CDR2 SVGIG (reference sequence). CDR3 in amino acids: CAWSRTGFQPQHF. CDR3 nucleotides: TGTGCCTGGAGCCGTACAGGGTTTCAGCCCCAGCATTTT.

The J gene is TRBJ2-5, the V gene TRBV4-2, with a weak D call TRBD1 (6 bases). Germline V gives CDR1 LGHNA, CDR2 YNFKEQ. V was shortened by 3 bases and J by 0 bases, with 11 bases between the two germline ends. The CDR3 runs 15 residues. CDR3 sequence reads: CASSHQRTDQETQYF. The CDR3 DNA follows: TGTGCCAGCAGCCACCAAAGGACAGACCAAGAGACCCAGTACTTC.

This chain joins TRBV7-9 and TRBJ2-3; TRBD1 is a possible D gene (7 bases). Trimming removed 8 bases from V and 2 bases from J, with 20 bases in between. This CDR3 spans 16 amino acids. CDR1 is SEHNR, CDR2 FQNEAQ, per germline (reference sequence). CDR3 amino acids: CASPSGDSRITDTQYF. In nucleotides, the CDR3 is TGTGCCAGCCCATCGGGGGACAGCCGAATCACAGATACGCAGTATTTT.

This clone was seen just once. The V and J genes are TRBV19 and TRBJ2-4; 9 positions match TRBD2. Germline V CDR1 and CDR2: LNHDA, SQIVND (reference sequence). The CDR3 sequence is 18 residues long. The V gene end was trimmed by 2 bases and the J gene end by 1 base; junction bases not matched to a gene: 9. Written as DNA, the CDR3 is TGTGCCAGTAGTATATCGGGGGGGACTAGCATGGCCAAAAACATTCAGTACTTC. This codes for CASSISGGTSMAKNIQYF.

The chain is built from TRBV5-1 and TRBJ2-1; D might be TRBD1 (5 bases). Trimming cost V 4 bases and J 0 bases, with 14 bases left between them. CDR1 is SGHRS and CDR2 is YFSETQ in the germline V gene. CDR3 length equals 16 residues. The CDR3 nucleotides read TGCGCCAGCAGCCCCCGGCAGGGTAACTCCTACAATGAGCAGTTCTTC. Translating gives CASSPRQGNSYNEQFF.

This sequence joins TRBV5-4 and TRBJ2-5; TRBD2 aligns across 15 bases. Germline CDR1 SGHNT, CDR2 YYREEE (reference sequence). The CDR3 has 18 amino acids. V shed 3 bases, J shed 2 bases, and the junction held 8 bases outside the gene matches. CDR3 sequence reads: CASSWGTSGRSSQETQYF. The CDR3 region has the DNA TGTGCCAGCAGCTGGGGGACTAGCGGGAGGAGTTCACAAGAGACCCAGTACTTC.

This clone was seen a single time. This chain links TRBV5-6 with TRBJ2-7; D unclear. The length of the CDR3 is 13 residues. Germline lookup yields CDR1 SGHDT and CDR2 YYEEEE. Trimming removed 2 bases at V and 2 bases at J, with 8 bases between. CDR3 in amino acids: CASSFSGPYEQYF. In DNA, the CDR3 is TGTGCCAGCAGCTTTTCGGGTCCCTACGAGCAGTACTTC.

This chain links TRBV14 with TRBJ2-7, with TRBD1 matching over 9 bases. Germline V gene data show CDR1 as SGHDN and CDR2 as FVKESK. This CDR3 has 17 residues. V dropped 1 base and J dropped 6; count of bases not matched to a gene: 13. The chain's CDR3 is CASSQGPGQGNEGEQYF. The DNA of the CDR3 is TGTGCCAGCAGCCAAGGACCGGGACAGGGAAACGAGGGCGAGCAGTACTTC.

The chain has TRBV6-4 and TRBJ1-6, with D unresolved. The CDR3 is 13 residues long. Germline V gene sequence: CDR1 MRHNA, CDR2 SNTAGT. V lost 6 bases, J lost 14 bases, and 17 bases lay in between. The chain's CDR3 is CASRPPMGSALHF. The DNA for the CDR3 is TGTGCCAGCAGACCACCAATGGGATCAGCCCTCCACTTT.

J is TRBJ2-2 and V is TRBV7-8, with D possibly TRBD2 on 7 matching bases. The V gene lost 0 bases and the J gene lost 10 bases, with 15 bases spanning the gap. From germline, CDR1 is SGHVS and CDR2 FQNEAQ. CDR3 size: 15 residues. CDR3 coding DNA: TGTGCCAGCAGCTTAGCGGGGGGGGGCCTCAAGGAGCTGTTTTTT. Its translation: CASSLAGGGLKELFF. Together with reference TRBV7-8 and TRBJ2-2, the CDR3 gives the full variable domain: GAGVSQSPRYKVAKRGQDVALRCDPISGHVSLFWYQQALGQGPEFLTYFQNEAQLDKSGLPSDRFFAERPEGSVSTLKIQRTQQEDSAVYLCASSLAGGGLKELFFGEGSRLTVL.

The genes are TRBV4-3 and TRBJ1-6; unclear D gene. Germline CDR1 and CDR2: LGHNA and YSLEER. V was trimmed by 0 bases and J by 5 bases, leaving 8 bases between them. The CDR3 totals 15 residues. The CDR3 nucleotides read TGCGCCAGCAGCCAAGAACCAGGCGATAATTCACCCCTCCACTTT. It encodes CASSQEPGDNSPLHF.

The V gene is TRBV11-2, the J gene TRBJ2-1; D gene uncertain. With 0 bases removed from V and 5 bases from J, the gap between germline ends came to 5 bases. Germline lookup yields CDR1 SGHAT and CDR2 FQNNGV. This CDR3 spans 13 amino acids. Written as DNA, the CDR3 is TGTGCCAGCAGCTTAGATTGGAACAATGAGCAGTTCTTC. Protein: CASSLDWNNEQFF. Variable domain in full (rest from reference TRBV11-2 and TRBJ2-1): EAGVAQSPRYKIIEKRQSVAFWCNPISGHATLYWYQQILGQGPKLLIQFQNNGVVDDSQLPKDRFSAERLKGVDSTLKIQPAKLEDSAVYLCASSLDWNNEQFFGPGTRLTVL.